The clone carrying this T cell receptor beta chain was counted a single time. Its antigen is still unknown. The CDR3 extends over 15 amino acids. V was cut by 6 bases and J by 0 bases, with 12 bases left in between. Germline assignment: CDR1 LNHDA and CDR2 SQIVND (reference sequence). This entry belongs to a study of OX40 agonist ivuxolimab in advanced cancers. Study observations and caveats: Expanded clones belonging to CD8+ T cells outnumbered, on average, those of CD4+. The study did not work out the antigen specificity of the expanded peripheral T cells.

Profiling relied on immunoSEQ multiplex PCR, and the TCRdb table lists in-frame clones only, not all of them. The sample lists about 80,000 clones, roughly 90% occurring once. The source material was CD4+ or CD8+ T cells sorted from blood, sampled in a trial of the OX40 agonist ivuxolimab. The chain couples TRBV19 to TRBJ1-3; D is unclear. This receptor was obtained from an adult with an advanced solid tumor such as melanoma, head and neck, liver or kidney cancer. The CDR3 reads CASRKARSSGNTIYF. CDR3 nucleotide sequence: TGTGCCAGTAGAAAAGCCCGAAGCTCTGGAAACACCATATATTTT. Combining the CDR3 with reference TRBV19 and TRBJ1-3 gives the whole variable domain DGGITQSPKYLFRKEGQNVTLSCEQNLNHDAMYWYRQDPGQGLRLIYYSQIVNDFQKGDIAEGYSVSREKKESFPLTVTSAQKNPTAFYLCASRKARSSGNTIYFGEGSWLTVV.